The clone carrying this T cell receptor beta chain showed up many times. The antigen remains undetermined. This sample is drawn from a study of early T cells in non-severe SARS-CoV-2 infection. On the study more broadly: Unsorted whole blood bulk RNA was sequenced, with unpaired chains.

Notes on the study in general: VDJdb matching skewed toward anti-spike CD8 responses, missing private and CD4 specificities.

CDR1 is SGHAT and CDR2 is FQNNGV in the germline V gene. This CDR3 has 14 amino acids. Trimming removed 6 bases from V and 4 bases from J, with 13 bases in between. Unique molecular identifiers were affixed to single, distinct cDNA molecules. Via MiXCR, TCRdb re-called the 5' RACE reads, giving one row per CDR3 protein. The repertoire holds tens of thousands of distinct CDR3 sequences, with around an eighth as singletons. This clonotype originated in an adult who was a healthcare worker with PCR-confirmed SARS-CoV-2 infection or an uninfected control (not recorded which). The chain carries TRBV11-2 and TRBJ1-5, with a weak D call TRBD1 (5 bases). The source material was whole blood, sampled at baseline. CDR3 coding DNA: TGTGCCAGCAGTCCCCAGGGTACAAATCAGCCCCAGCATTTT. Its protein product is CASSPQGTNQPQHF. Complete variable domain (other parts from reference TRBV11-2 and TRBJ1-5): EAGVAQSPRYKIIEKRQSVAFWCNPISGHATLYWYQQILGQGPKLLIQFQNNGVVDDSQLPKDRFSAERLKGVDSTLKIQPAKLEDSAVYLCASSPQGTNQPQHFGDGTRLSIL.